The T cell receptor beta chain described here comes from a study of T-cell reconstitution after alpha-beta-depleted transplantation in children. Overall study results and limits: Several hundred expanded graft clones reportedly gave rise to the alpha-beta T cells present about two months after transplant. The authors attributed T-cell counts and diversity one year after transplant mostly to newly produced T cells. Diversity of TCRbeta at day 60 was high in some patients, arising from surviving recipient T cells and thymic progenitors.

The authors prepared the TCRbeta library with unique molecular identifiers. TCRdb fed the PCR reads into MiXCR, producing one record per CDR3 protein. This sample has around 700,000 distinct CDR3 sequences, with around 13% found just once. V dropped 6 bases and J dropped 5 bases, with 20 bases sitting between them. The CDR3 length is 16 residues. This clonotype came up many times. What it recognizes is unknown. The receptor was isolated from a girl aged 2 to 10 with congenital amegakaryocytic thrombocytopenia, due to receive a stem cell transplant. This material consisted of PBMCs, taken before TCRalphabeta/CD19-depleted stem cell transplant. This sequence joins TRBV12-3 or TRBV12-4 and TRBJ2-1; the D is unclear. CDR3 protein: CASRHPRNPRDNEQFF. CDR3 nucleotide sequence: TGTGCCAGCAGGCACCCTCGCAATCCCCGCGACAATGAGCAGTTCTTC.